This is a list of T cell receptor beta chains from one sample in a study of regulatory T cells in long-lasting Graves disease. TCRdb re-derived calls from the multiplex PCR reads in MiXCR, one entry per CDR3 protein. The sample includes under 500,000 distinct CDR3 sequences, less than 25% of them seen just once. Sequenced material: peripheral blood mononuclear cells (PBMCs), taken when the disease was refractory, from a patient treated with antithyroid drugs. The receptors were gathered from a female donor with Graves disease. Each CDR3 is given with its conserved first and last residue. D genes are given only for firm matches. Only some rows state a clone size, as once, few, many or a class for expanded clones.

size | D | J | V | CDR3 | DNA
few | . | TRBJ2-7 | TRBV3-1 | CASSPYTWGSGEQYF | TGTGCCAGCAGCCCCTACACTTGGGGTTCAGGCGAGCAGTACTTC
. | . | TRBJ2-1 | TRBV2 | CASSVRGRNEQFF | TGTGCCAGCAGTGTCAGGGGAAGGAATGAGCAGTTCTTC
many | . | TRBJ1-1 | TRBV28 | CASSRTLRATEAFF | TGTGCCAGCAGTCGGACACTTAGGGCGACTGAAGCTTTCTTT
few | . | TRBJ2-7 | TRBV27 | CASSSSGTPSSYEQYF | TGTGCCAGCAGTTCATCAGGGACCCCGAGCTCCTACGAGCAGTACTTC
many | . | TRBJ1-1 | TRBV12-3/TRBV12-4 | CASSLAGRQVNTEAFF | TGTGCCAGCAGTTTAGCGGGTCGTCAGGTTAACACTGAAGCTTTCTTT
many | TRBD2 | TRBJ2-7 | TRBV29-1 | CSVEGLAGSYEQYF | TGCAGCGTGGAAGGACTAGCGGGGTCCTACGAGCAGTACTTC
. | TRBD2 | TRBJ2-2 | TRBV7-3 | CASSLRPSGRGTGELFF | TGTGCCAGCAGCCTAAGGCCTAGCGGTCGGGGCACCGGGGAGCTGTTTTTT
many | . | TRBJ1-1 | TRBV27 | CASRDPARFEAFF | TGTGCCAGCCGGGACCCGGCACGTTTTGAAGCTTTCTTT
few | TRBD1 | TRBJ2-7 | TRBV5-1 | CASSREPQGALSYEQYF | TGCGCCAGCAGCCGTGAACCCCAGGGGGCCCTATCCTACGAGCAGTACTTC
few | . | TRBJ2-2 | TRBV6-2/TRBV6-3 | CASSLNSGVNTGELFF | TGTGCCAGCAGTCTGAATTCCGGGGTTAACACCGGGGAGCTGTTTTTT
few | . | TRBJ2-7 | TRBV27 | CASSVLGSTYEQYF | TGTGCCAGCAGTGTCCTAGGGTCCACCTACGAGCAGTACTTC
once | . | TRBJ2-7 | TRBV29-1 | CSVGRSSSYEQYF | TGCAGCGTTGGCAGGTCGAGCTCCTACGAGCAGTACTTC
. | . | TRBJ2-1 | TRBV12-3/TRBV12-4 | CASSSQTWHSAYNEQFF | TGTGCCAGCAGTTCCCAGACTTGGCACAGCGCCTACAATGAGCAGTTCTTC
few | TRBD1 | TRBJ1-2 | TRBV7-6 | CASRGGQDYTF | TGTGCCAGCAGGGGAGGACAGGACTACACCTTC
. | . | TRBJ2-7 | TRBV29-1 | CSVVGQLGLGEQYF | TGCAGCGTTGTAGGACAGTTGGGCTTAGGCGAGCAGTACTTC
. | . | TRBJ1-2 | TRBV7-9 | CASSLGPAGGYTF | TGTGCCAGCAGCTTAGGACCGGCAGGTGGCTACACCTTC
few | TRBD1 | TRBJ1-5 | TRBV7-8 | CASGSRGLGQPQHF | TGTGCCAGCGGCAGCAGGGGGTTAGGTCAGCCCCAGCATTTT
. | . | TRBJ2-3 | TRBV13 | CASSHHTDTQYF | TGTGCCAGCAGCCATCATACAGATACGCAGTATTTT
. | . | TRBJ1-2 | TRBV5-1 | CASIRDPGSNYGYTF | TGCGCCAGCATCCGGGATCCCGGTTCTAACTATGGCTACACCTTC